These T cell receptor beta chains were read from a single sample in a study of shared clonotypes between healthy human individuals. Some clones are missing from TCRdb's copy, which holds only in-frame ones; the method was immunoSEQ multiplex PCR. The table records about half a million clones, around four fifths of them present only once. Sequences were obtained from PBMCs. All receptors derive from a middle-aged woman in good health. Some clones in this sample may be carry-over from other donors' samples. Both conserved end residues are part of each CDR3. The order of the fields is CDR3 DNA, CDR3 protein, clone size, V gene, J gene, D gene, CDR3 length. D genes are given only for firm matches. The size field is filled for only some rows; it gives once, few, many or a size class.

TGTGCCAGCTCACCACGGGACACCAGCACAGATACGCAGTATTTT	CASSPRDTSTDTQYF	NA	TRBV18	TRBJ2-3	NA	15
TGTGCCAGCAGGCCACAGGGGGCTGGGGCCAACGTCCTGACTTTC	CASRPQGAGANVLTF	many	TRBV28	TRBJ2-6	TRBD1	15
TGTGCCAGCAGCTCGACCCGGGGGACAGCGTACCTCGGGACCCAGTACTTC	CASSSTRGTAYLGTQYF	NA	TRBV7-9	TRBJ2-5	NA	17
TGTGCCAGCAGCTTAGTCCTGGAGAACACTGAAGCTTTCTTT	CASSLVLENTEAFF	few	TRBV7-9	TRBJ1-1	NA	14
TGTGCCAGCAGCCCACCGGGGTCCTACAATGAGCAGTTCTTC	CASSPPGSYNEQFF	NA	TRBV28	TRBJ2-1	NA	14
TGCACCAGCATTGTGCGGAAGACCTATGGCTACACCTTC	CTSIVRKTYGYTF	NA	TRBV1	TRBJ1-2	NA	13
TGTGCCACCAGCAGGGACAGGGGGCATGGAAACACCATATATTTT	CATSRDRGHGNTIYF	NA	TRBV15	TRBJ1-3	TRBD1	15
TGTGCCAGCAGTGATGAGGAGACAGGCTACACCTTC	CASSDEETGYTF	few	TRBV2	TRBJ1-2	NA	12
TGTGCCACCAGCGGGAGGGATAAAGAGACCCAGTACTTC	CATSGRDKETQYF	NA	TRBV10-3	TRBJ2-5	TRBD2	13
TGTGCCGGGGGGGACAGGAGCACAGATACGCAGTATTTT	CAGGDRSTDTQYF	once	TRBV6-6	TRBJ2-3	NA	13
TGTGCCAGCAGGACCCATGGACTAGCGGGAGTTTTCTTC	CASRTHGLAGVFF	NA	TRBV6-5	TRBJ2-1	TRBD2	13
TGTGCCAGCAGTTCAGGACCGCTCACTGAAGCTTTCTTT	CASSSGPLTEAFF	NA	TRBV25-1	TRBJ1-1	NA	13
TGTGCCAGCAGGACTAGGGACCTCACCCCCTACGAGCAGTACTTC	CASRTRDLTPYEQYF	NA	TRBV6-1	TRBJ2-7	NA	15
TGTGCCAGCAGTTTAAGCGTGGGGACAATTGAGCAGTTCTTC	CASSLSVGTIEQFF	NA	TRBV28	TRBJ2-1	NA	14
TGTGCCAGCAGCTTCGGGACAGGGGGCCCAATAAGCTATGGCTACACCTTC	CASSFGTGGPISYGYTF	once	TRBV7-2	TRBJ1-2	TRBD1	17
TGCGCCAGCAGCTTGGAGACTAGAGTCGCTGAGCAGTTCTTC	CASSLETRVAEQFF	NA	TRBV5-1	TRBJ2-1	NA	14
TGTGCCAGCAGCCGTCAGGGGTTTAACACCGGGGAGCTGTTTTTT	CASSRQGFNTGELFF	NA	TRBV5-6	TRBJ2-2	NA	15
TGTGCCAGCAGCCCCGGACAGGGTAGCGGGAACACCGGGGAGCTGTTTTTT	CASSPGQGSGNTGELFF	NA	TRBV11-3	TRBJ2-2	TRBD1	17
TGTGCCATCAGGGACGGGGCACTAGCGGGAGTAATAGATACGCAGTATTTT	CAIRDGALAGVIDTQYF	few	TRBV10-3	TRBJ2-3	TRBD2	17
TGTGCCAGTAAAGGGGACACGTACCAAGAGACCCAGTACTTC	CASKGDTYQETQYF	many	TRBV19	TRBJ2-5	NA	14